This record concerns one T cell receptor beta chain sequence. The CDR3 loop spans 17 amino acids. The V end was cut by 2 bases, the J end by 3 bases, with 20 bases between. Germline loops: CDR1 MDHEN, CDR2 SYDVKM. This entry comes from a study of blood T cell repertoires in COVID-19. Cohorts were determined from participant-reported clinical history. Clones were read by immunoSEQ multiplex PCR, and TCRdb kept only the in-frame ones, dropping some. Of over 200,000 clones in the sample, 70% to 90% are singletons; the top ten hold less than 14%. The sample taken for sequencing was PBMCs or T cells enriched from blood (not recorded which). J is TRBJ2-7 and V is TRBV28; tentatively, D is TRBD1 (6 bases). This TCR was sampled from a man aged 25-40 years who had recovered from COVID-19. Here the CDR3 DNA reads TGTGCCAGCAGTTTAGATAACGGGACACCGGCTAACTACGAGCAGTACTTC. Its translation: CASSLDNGTPANYEQYF.